One sample yielded the 20 T cell receptor beta chains listed below, sequenced in a study of immune evolution from preneoplasia to lung adenocarcinoma. Libraries were prepared by immunoSEQ multiplex PCR; TCRdb keeps only in-frame clonotypes and omits some of them. The data hold 6,300 or so clones, with around 78% observed a single time. Sequenced: FFPE lung adenocarcinoma in situ tissue. Receptor source: an older donor with lung adenocarcinoma.

This sequence joins TRBV7-6 and TRBJ2-5; 9 bases map to TRBD1. This CDR3 comprises 15 residues. The trim removed 1 base at V and 2 bases at J, leaving 2 bases unmatched. Germline values: CDR1 SGHVS, CDR2 FNYEAQ. The CDR3 coding sequence is TGTGCCAGCAGCTTAGGGACAGGGGTTCAAGAGACCCAGTACTTC. Translation: CASSLGTGVQETQYF.

This clone was observed a handful of times. The J gene is TRBJ1-2, the V gene TRBV6-1; tentatively, D is TRBD1 (5 bases). This CDR3 spans 15 amino acids. Germline assignment: CDR1 MNHNS and CDR2 SASEGT. V dropped 1 base and J dropped 5 bases, with 14 bases sitting between them. The CDR3 loop is CASSEGGTEHYGYTF. CDR3 nucleotide sequence: TGTGCCAGCAGTGAAGGGGGGACCGAGCATTATGGCTACACCTTC.

The chain joins TRBV6-1 to TRBJ1-2; 10 bases map to TRBD1. V trimming: 11 bases; J trimming: 3 bases; junction bases outside the gene matches: 9. The CDR3 runs to 14 residues. Germline V gene data show CDR1 as MNHNS and CDR2 as SASEGT. In DNA form, the CDR3 reads TGTGCCGGACTGGACAGGGGGAGGGACTATGGCTACACCTTC. Residues: CAGLDRGRDYGYTF.

V is TRBV7-2 and J is TRBJ2-1; 9 bases map to TRBD2. The germline V gene has CDR1 SGHTA and CDR2 FQGNSA. This CDR3 has 16 amino acids. After removal of 0 bases from V and 2 bases from J, the junction contained 2 bases not matched to a gene. This CDR3 reads CASSLASGSPYNEQFF. CDR3 coding DNA: TGTGCCAGCAGCTTAGCTAGCGGGAGTCCCTACAATGAGCAGTTCTTC.

This clone appeared once. J is TRBJ2-2 and V is TRBV7-3; unclear D gene. The V end was cut by 3 bases, the J end by 4 bases, with 3 bases between. Germline CDR1 reads SGHTA; CDR2 reads FQGTGA. This CDR3 is built from 12 residues. This chain's CDR3 is CASSLLTGELFF. The DNA for the CDR3 is TGTGCCAGCAGCTTGCTCACCGGGGAGCTGTTTTTT.

V is TRBV11-3 and J is TRBJ1-2; D is unclear. Germline lookup yields CDR1 SGHNT and CDR2 YENEEA. The CDR3 consists of 13 residues. Trimming cost V 8 bases and J 8 bases, with 18 bases left between them. CDR3: CASAVTAVSGYTF. For the CDR3, the DNA is TGTGCCAGCGCTGTCACAGCCGTCTCCGGCTACACCTTC.

V usage is TRBV9 and J usage is TRBJ2-2; D gene ambiguous. From germline, CDR1 is SGDLS and CDR2 YYNGEE. V lost 2 bases to trimming and J lost 2 bases, with 7 bases between them. The CDR3 extends over 14 amino acids. CDR3 nucleotide sequence: TGTGCCAGCAGCGTCGCGGTTAACACCGGGGAGCTGTTTTTT. It yields the protein CASSVAVNTGELFF.

This chain uses TRBV4-1 with TRBJ1-1; D uncertain. CDR1 MGHRA and CDR2 YSYEKL come from the germline V gene. This CDR3 contains 16 residues. Trimming removed 1 base at V and 3 bases at J, with 15 bases between. The CDR3 sequence is CASSQGRREADTEAFF. CDR3 sequence (DNA): TGCGCCAGCAGCCAAGGGCGAAGGGAGGCGGACACTGAAGCTTTCTTT.

The chain recombines TRBV19 with TRBJ2-2; a possible D gene is TRBD2 (6 bases). There are 17 residues in the CDR3. Trimming shortened V by 0 bases and J by 7 bases, and 18 bases separated the two germline ends. Germline CDR1 and CDR2: LNHDA and SQIVND (reference sequence). Here the CDR3 reads CASSIDQTTPRDGELFF. The CDR3 DNA is TGTGCCAGTAGTATAGATCAGACTACCCCGCGGGACGGGGAGCTGTTTTTT.

The rearrangement uses TRBV4-1 and TRBJ2-7, with 7 bases lining up with TRBD1. The germline CDR1 and CDR2 sequences are MGHRA and YSYEKL. The CDR3 extends over 13 amino acids. With V trimmed by 4 bases and J by 6 bases, 6 bases remained unmatched. The CDR3 DNA sequence: TGCGCCAGCAGCCTAGCACAGGGGATCGAGCAGTACTTC. Residues: CASSLAQGIEQYF.

V usage is TRBV10-2 and J usage is TRBJ2-7, with 10 bases lining up with TRBD1. The J segment lost 4 bases and the V segment lost 7 bases, leaving 7 bases of the junction unmatched. The germline gives CDR1 WSHSY, CDR2 SAAADI. The CDR3 consists of 14 residues. CDR3 DNA: TGCGCCAGCACCCGACAGGGGGCGGGTTACGAGCAGTACTTC. This codes for CASTRQGAGYEQYF.

The chain has TRBV4-2 and TRBJ2-5; D is uncertain. Germline CDR1 is LGHNA and CDR2 is YNFKEQ. The V end lost 5 bases, the J end lost 5 bases, and 12 bases lay between the germline ends. There are 13 residues in the CDR3. CDR3 in amino acids: CASSLELRETQYF. In DNA form, the CDR3 reads TGTGCCAGCAGCTTGGAACTTAGGGAGACCCAGTACTTC.

The chain couples TRBV28 to TRBJ1-1; no reliable D call. Germline CDR1 reads MDHEN; CDR2 reads SYDVKM. V was pared by 6 bases and J by 2 bases, with 10 bases between. The CDR3 is 13 residues long. The CDR3 DNA reads as TGTGCCAGCAGAGAAGATAGCAACACTGAAGCTTTCTTT. Translation gives CASREDSNTEAFF.

CDR3 bases: TGTGCCAGCAGTCAGCGCGGTGAGCAGTTCTTC. Its protein product is CASSQRGEQFF. V and J are TRBV2 and TRBJ2-1; D is uncertain. This CDR3 is built from 11 residues. Trimming pared 5 bases from V and 9 bases from J, leaving 8 bases between. CDR1 SNHLY and CDR2 FYNNEI come from the germline V gene.

In its sample, this clone was seen a few times. An end of the junction differs from the germline gene, which may be a read error. The chain uses TRBV4-1 and TRBJ2-5, with D maybe TRBD2 (9 bases). CDR1 is MGHRA and CDR2 is YSYEKL in the germline V gene. The CDR3 contains 16 residues. The CDR3 nucleotides are TGTGCCAGCAGCCAGGGGGCTAGCGGGGCACAAGAGACCCAGTACTTC. Translation gives CASSQGASGAQETQYF.

V and J are TRBV28 and TRBJ1-2; 7 nucleotides align to TRBD1. Germline lookup yields CDR1 MDHEN and CDR2 SYDVKM. V lost 7 bases, J lost 6 bases, and 11 bases stayed unmatched. The CDR3 has 14 residues. CDR3 amino acids: CASIPTGRVHGYTF. The CDR3 DNA is TGTGCCAGCATCCCGACAGGGAGGGTTCATGGCTACACCTTC.

V and J are TRBV5-1 and TRBJ1-4; D unresolved. CDR1 and CDR2 (germline): SGHRS, YFSETQ. This CDR3 spans 14 amino acids. Trimming stripped 0 bases from V and 5 bases from J, with 8 bases between. CDR3 coding DNA: TGCGCCAGCAGCTTGGACAGTTCGAATGAAAAACTGTTTTTT. It encodes CASSLDSSNEKLFF.

The chain employs TRBV9 and TRBJ1-1, with TRBD1 matching over 7 bases. CDR3 length equals 13 residues. V shed 6 bases, J shed 1 base, and the junction held 3 bases outside the gene matches. Germline V CDR1 and CDR2: SGDLS, YYNGEE. DNA for the CDR3: TGTGCCAGCAACAGGGGACCGAACACTGAAGCTTTCTTT. Protein sequence: CASNRGPNTEAFF.

This chain connects TRBV10-1 to TRBJ2-1; a weak D match, TRBD1 (6 bases). The V end was cut by 1 base, the J end by 7 bases, with 14 bases between. The length of the CDR3 is 15 residues. Looked up from germline, CDR1 is WNHNN and CDR2 is SYGVQD (reference sequence). As DNA, the CDR3 is TGCGCCAGCAGTGAGTGGGGGCGATCAATGAATGAGCAGTTCTTC. Translated: CASSEWGRSMNEQFF.

CDR3 nucleotides: TGTGCCAGCAGTTCCCTCGGGGACACCTACGAGCAGTACTTC. Amino acid sequence: CASSSLGDTYEQYF. This chain links TRBV28 with TRBJ2-7, with D possibly matching TRBD1 (6 bases). The CDR3 loop spans 14 amino acids. The V gene's germline CDR1 is MDHEN and CDR2 SYDVKM. With 4 bases removed from V and 2 bases from J, the gap between germline ends came to 12 bases.